This TCR beta chain is from a study of T cell repertoires in cytomegalovirus infection. Study overall: Signatures in public TCR beta sequences pointed to both CMV infection and matching HLA type.

A single record per CDR3 protein comes from TCRdb applying MiXCR to the reads. The data hold 200,000 or so distinct CDR3 sequences, with 28% observed a single time. This clonotype was counted a few times. The CDR3 consists of 14 residues. V lost 5 bases and J lost 5; bases outside the gene matches: 8. Germline V gives CDR1 SEHNR, CDR2 FQNEAQ (reference sequence). Sequencing was carried out using PBMCs. This clonotype was obtained from a human donor in good health (CMV status not recorded). Some clones in this sample may be carry-over from other donors' samples. The V call is TRBV7-9, the J call TRBJ2-7; the match to TRBD1 covers 8 bases. CDR3 bases: TGTGCCAGCAGCCCCACCCGGACAGGGCACGAGCAGTACTTC. Protein product: CASSPTRTGHEQYF.